This TCR beta chain originates from a study of Ad26.COV2.S vaccination and SARS-CoV-2 variants. Study information: Once or twice, 56 days apart, Ad26.COV2.S was delivered intramuscularly.

Sample treatment: approximately 18 received Ad26.COV2.S at low or high dose, single or two shots; 5 received placebo; per-sample allocation not given. Day 63 after the first injection of vaccine or placebo was the sampling time. TCRdb's table, derived via immunoSEQ multiplex PCR, lists solely in-frame clones and lacks some. The sample includes 300,000 to 350,000 clones, roughly 90% of them seen just once. This CDR3 has 18 amino acids. The germline V gene encodes CDR1 SEHNR and CDR2 FQNEAQ (reference sequence). V lost 4 bases and J 6 bases, leaving 27 bases between the germline ends. This clone has more than one count but fewer than ten. Its target is not known. General study results and limits: Vaccinees reportedly had broad spike-specific CD8+ and CD4+ T cell responses. While placebo recipients had lower spike-specific TCR breadth, vaccine recipients had more. Recipients of vaccine and of placebo showed similar breadth of their non-spike TCR repertoires.

Here the sequenced sample was peripheral blood, taken in a trial of Ad26.COV2.S vaccine versus placebo. This chain uses TRBV7-9 with TRBJ1-1; D remains ambiguous. The TCR originated in a person aged 18-65 years who received the Ad26.COV2.S COVID-19 vaccine or a placebo. Written as DNA, the CDR3 is TGTGCCAGCAGCTATCAACCCGGGCGAGGTACCGGGCCCGCTGAAGCTTTCTTT. Protein product: CASSYQPGRGTGPAEAFF.